This T cell receptor beta chain was sequenced during a study of blood T cell repertoires in COVID-19. Study-level background: PBMCs, B-cell-depleted T cells, or T cells were the source of the cDNA or gDNA that made up the material.

CDR1 and CDR2 (germline): KGHSH, LQKENI. V lost 3 bases to trimming and J lost 6 bases; unmatched junction nucleotides: 4. This CDR3 has 15 amino acids. Per the original methods: Reference gene primers were amplified, and this amplification served to estimate nucleated cell counts. Sequencing used immunoSEQ multiplex PCR; TCRdb keeps in-frame clones, though not all of them. V, J and clone size are taken as reported in that table, and D and trimming were inferred from the DNA itself. The sample has fewer than 200,000 clones, more than 65% seen once. Sequencing was performed on PBMCs or T cells enriched from blood (not recorded which). The TCR was taken from a woman aged 40 to 50 with acute COVID-19. The chain uses TRBV18 and TRBJ2-1; TRBD1 agrees at 11 bases. The CDR3, as DNA: TGTGCCAGCTCACCGGGACAGGGGGGATCCAATGAGCAGTTCTTC. Translation gives CASSPGQGGSNEQFF. The full variable domain, completed using reference TRBV18 and TRBJ2-1, is NAGVMQNPRHLVRRRGQEARLRCSPMKGHSHVYWYRQLPEEGLKFMVYLQKENIIDESGMPKERFSAEFPKEGPSILRIQQVVRGDSAAYFCASSPGQGGSNEQFFGPGTRLTVL.